The T cell receptor beta chain under discussion was sequenced for a study of radiation and T cells in renal cell carcinoma. Overall study results and limits: From baseline, blood top tumor clonotypes peaked at 2 weeks post-radiation.

Regarding time point: blood 2 weeks post-SBRT. Treatment indicated: 15 Gy SBRT to primary tumor, nephrectomy 4 weeks later. After SBRT, blood was collected at 2 and 4 weeks, plus baseline. The patient's renal cell carcinoma had clear cell pathology. This table comes from immunoSEQ multiplex PCR, and its TCRdb copy is limited to in-frame clones, with some not included. The top ten hold less than 30% of the sample, which has 45,000 to 55,000 clones, 80% seen once. This CDR3 spans 15 amino acids. CDR1 and CDR2 (germline): MNHEY, SMNVEV (reference sequence). V gave up 4 bases and J gave up 0 bases, with 10 bases separating them. By sample share, this clone is medium-sized. Its antigen is not identified.

Sequences were derived from blood, sampled from a patient whose treatment included radiotherapy and nephrectomy. This receptor was obtained from a woman in her 70s with renal cell carcinoma. The chain carries TRBV27 and TRBJ1-5; D gene ambiguous. CDR3 region: CASSSYGSSNQPQHF. The CDR3 DNA reads TGTGCCAGCAGTTCCTACGGGTCTAGCAATCAGCCCCAGCATTTT.